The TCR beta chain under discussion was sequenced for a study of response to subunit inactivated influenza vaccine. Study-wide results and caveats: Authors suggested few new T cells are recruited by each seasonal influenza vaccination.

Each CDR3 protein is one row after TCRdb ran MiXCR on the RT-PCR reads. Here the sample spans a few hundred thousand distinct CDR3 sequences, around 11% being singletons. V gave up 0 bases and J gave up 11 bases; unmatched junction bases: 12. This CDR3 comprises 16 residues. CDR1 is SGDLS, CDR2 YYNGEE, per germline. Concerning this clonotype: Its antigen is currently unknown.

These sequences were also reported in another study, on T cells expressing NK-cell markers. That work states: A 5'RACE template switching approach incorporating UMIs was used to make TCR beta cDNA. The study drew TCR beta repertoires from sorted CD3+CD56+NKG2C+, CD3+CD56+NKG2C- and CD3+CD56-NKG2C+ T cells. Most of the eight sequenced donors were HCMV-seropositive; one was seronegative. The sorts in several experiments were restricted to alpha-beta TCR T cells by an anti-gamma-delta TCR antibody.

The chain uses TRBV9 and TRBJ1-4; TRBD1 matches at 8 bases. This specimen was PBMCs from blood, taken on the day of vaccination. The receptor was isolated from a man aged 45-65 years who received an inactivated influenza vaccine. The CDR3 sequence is CASSVGIDRGRGKLFF. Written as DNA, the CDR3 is TGTGCCAGCAGCGTAGGAATCGACAGGGGCCGTGGGAAACTGTTTTTT.